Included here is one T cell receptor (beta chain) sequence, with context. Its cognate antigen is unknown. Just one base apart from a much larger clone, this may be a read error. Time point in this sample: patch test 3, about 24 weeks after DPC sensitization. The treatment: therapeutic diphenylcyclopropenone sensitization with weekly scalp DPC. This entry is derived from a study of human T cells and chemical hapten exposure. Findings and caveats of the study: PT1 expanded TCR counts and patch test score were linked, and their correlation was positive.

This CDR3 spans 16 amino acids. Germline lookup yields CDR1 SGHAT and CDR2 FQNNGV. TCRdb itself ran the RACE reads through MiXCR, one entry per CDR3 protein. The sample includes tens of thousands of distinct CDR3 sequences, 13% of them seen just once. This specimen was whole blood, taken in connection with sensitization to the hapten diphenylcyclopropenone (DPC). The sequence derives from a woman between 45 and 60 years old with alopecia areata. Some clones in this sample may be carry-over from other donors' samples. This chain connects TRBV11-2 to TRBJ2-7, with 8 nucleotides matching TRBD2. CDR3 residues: CASSTYSGKANYEPYF. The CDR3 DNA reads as TGTGCCAGCAGCACCTATAGCGGGAAGGCGAACTACGAGCCGTACTTC.